In its sample, the clone carrying this T cell receptor (beta chain) was seen many times. What it binds is not known. These data come from a study of shared clonotypes between healthy human individuals. Study-level results: Non-shared clonotypes displayed generation probabilities falling below those of clonotypes present in all four donors.

The CDR3 covers 11 residues. CDR1 and CDR2 (germline): WNHNN, SYGVQD (reference sequence). Trimming took off 3 bases at V and 6 bases at J, with 4 bases between the two ends. Using immunoSEQ multiplex PCR, the repertoire was profiled, and TCRdb retains in-frame clones only, with some absent. The top ten hold approximately 1.8% of the sample, which has hundreds of thousands of clones, approximately 79% seen once. This receptor was obtained from a woman aged 25 to 39 in good health. The chain uses TRBV10-1 and TRBJ2-3, with no clear D. The sample comprised memory CD4+ T cells sorted from blood. The subset: CD45RA-negative fraction. The CDR3 region is CASSERDTQYF. In DNA, the CDR3 is TGCGCCAGCAGTGAAAGGGATACGCAGTATTTT.